This entry lists 26 T cell receptor beta chains sequenced from one sample in a study of pediatric ulcerative colitis. Measured with immunoSEQ multiplex PCR; TCRdb has only the in-frame clones, and not every one. The table has about 64,000 clones, 86% seen once. Specimen: blood. These TCRs come from a boy aged 5-17 years with severe ulcerative colitis.

This sequence joins TRBV18 and TRBJ1-5; a weak D match, TRBD1 (5 bases). The CDR3 length is 13 residues. Per germline, CDR1 KGHSH and CDR2 LQKENI. V was trimmed by 6 bases and J by 1 base, leaving 7 bases between them. The CDR3 coding sequence is TGTGCCAGCTCGAGGGACAGCAATCAGCCCCAGCATTTT. Translating it yields CASSRDSNQPQHF.

This rearrangement joins TRBV2 to TRBJ2-3; the match to TRBD2 covers 13 bases. Per the germline V gene, CDR1 is SNHLY and CDR2 is FYNNEI. The CDR3 is 15 amino acids. J gave up 4 bases and V 8 bases, and 6 bases lay outside the gene matches. The CDR3 nucleotides are TGTGCCAGCTCCCGGACTAGCGGGAGCCCAGATACGCAGTATTTT. This encodes CASSRTSGSPDTQYF. The whole variable domain, remainder taken from reference TRBV2 and TRBJ2-3, is EPEVTQTPSHQVTQMGQEVILRCVPISNHLYFYWYRQILGQKVEFLVSFYNNEISEKSEIFDDQFSVERPDGSNFTLKIRSTKLEDSAMYFCASSRTSGSPDTQYFGPGTRLTVL.

The rearrangement uses TRBV6-7 and TRBJ1-5, with TRBD1 identical over 7 bases. TRBV6-7 is classed as an ORF, of uncertain function. CDR3 length equals 17 residues. Trimming removed 6 bases from V and 2 bases from J; junction bases left unmatched: 13. The DNA for the CDR3 is TGTGCCAGCAGGGGGAACGGGGACAGACGGCGCAATCAGCCCCAGCATTTT. Its translation: CASRGNGDRRRNQPQHF.

This clone has a single count. This chain joins TRBV4-3 and TRBJ2-7, with 7 bases fitting TRBD2. The CDR3 has 13 amino acids. Germline lookup yields CDR1 LGHNA and CDR2 YSLEER. After removal of 5 bases from V and 5 bases from J, the junction contained 6 bases not matched to a gene. The CDR3 DNA is TGCGCCAGCAGCGGATGGGCGGGAGACGAGCAGTACTTC. It yields the protein CASSGWAGDEQYF.

This chain connects TRBV6-6 to TRBJ1-2; 8 nucleotides line up with TRBD1. This CDR3 spans 14 amino acids. The V gene end was trimmed by 6 bases and the J gene end by 0 bases; junction bases not matched to a gene: 3. Germline loops: CDR1 MNHNY, CDR2 SVGAGI (reference sequence). The CDR3 DNA sequence: TGTGCCAGCAGCCAGGGACAGGCTAACTATGGCTACACCTTC. Translation gives CASSQGQANYGYTF.

The genes are TRBV4-3 and TRBJ1-1, with D possibly being TRBD1 (6 bases). The V and J ends lost 0 bases and 4 bases respectively, with 15 bases between them. Germline V gene lookup returns CDR1 LGHNA and CDR2 YSLEER. This CDR3 contains 16 residues. The CDR3 sequence: CASSQDRGLGGTEAFF. The CDR3 nucleotides are TGCGCCAGCAGCCAAGATAGGGGCTTAGGGGGCACTGAAGCTTTCTTT.

The rearrangement joins TRBV7-5 to TRBJ1-2. TRBV7-5 is a pseudogene. CDR3 length: 14 residues. The CDR3 sequence: CARSLAATRYGYTF. DNA of the CDR3: TGTGCCAGAAGCTTAGCGGCCACCAGATATGGCTACACCTTC.

CDR3 region: CAWDREEEKLFF. The CDR3 DNA is TGTGCCTGGGACAGGGAGGAAGAAAAACTGTTTTTT. The V call is TRBV30, the J call TRBJ1-4; 7 bases line up with TRBD1. Trimming cost V 5 bases and J 8 bases; bases outside gene matches: 5. The CDR3 covers 12 residues. The V gene's germline CDR1 is GTSNPN and CDR2 SVGIG (reference sequence).

The rearrangement uses TRBV15 and TRBJ1-5; unclear D gene. This CDR3 comprises 14 residues. Deletions cut 1 base from V and 10 bases from J, with 14 bases between. Germline CDR1 is LNHNV and CDR2 is YYDKDF (reference sequence). CDR3 protein: CATSRAEGERPQHF. CDR3 in DNA: TGTGCCACCAGCAGAGCTGAGGGCGAGAGACCCCAGCATTTT.

The CDR3 loop reads CASSALAKSSYNEQFF. CDR3 bases: TGTGCCAGCAGCGCCCTAGCGAAGAGCTCCTACAATGAGCAGTTCTTC. The rearrangement links TRBV5-4 to TRBJ2-1; D is perhaps TRBD2 (6 bases). This CDR3 is 16 amino acids long. Germline CDR1 and CDR2: SGHNT and YYREEE (reference sequence). V was cut by 4 bases and J by 0 bases, with 14 bases left in between.

The V and J genes are TRBV6-6 and TRBJ2-1, with 13 positions matching TRBD2. Germline V gene sequence: CDR1 MNHNY, CDR2 SVGAGI (reference sequence). V lost 6 bases to trimming and J lost 8 bases; unmatched junction nucleotides: 7. This CDR3 has 15 amino acids. The CDR3 DNA is TGTGCCAGCAGCCTACTAGCGGGAGGGCTGGATGAGCAGTTCTTC. Residues: CASSLLAGGLDEQFF.

V gene TRBV30 combines with J gene TRBJ1-2; no reliable D call. This CDR3 region has 12 residues. Germline lookup yields CDR1 GTSNPN and CDR2 SVGIG (reference sequence). The CDR3 DNA is TGTGCACTCCGCGGGGTGAACTATGGCTACACCTTC. Protein product: CALRGVNYGYTF.

This clone appeared a single time. The chain carries TRBV18 and TRBJ1-5; D call uncertain. The CDR3 loop spans 14 amino acids. V lost 5 bases and J lost 6, with 14 bases in between. Per germline, CDR1 KGHSH and CDR2 LQKENI. CDR3 sequence reads: CASSFPGEGQPQHF. CDR3 DNA sequence: TGTGCCAGCTCATTCCCCGGGGAGGGTCAGCCCCAGCATTTT.

The chain couples TRBV14 to TRBJ2-7; 7 bases agree with TRBD2. Germline trimming cut 0 bases from V and 3 bases from J; bases unmatched to any gene: 11. The CDR3 loop spans 17 amino acids. Germline V gives CDR1 SGHDN, CDR2 FVKESK. The CDR3 region is CASSQDPMGAGIYEQYF. CDR3 nucleotides: TGTGCCAGCAGCCAAGATCCCATGGGAGCGGGGATCTACGAGCAGTACTTC.

The gene calls are TRBV5-6 and TRBJ1-4; D may be TRBD1 (6 bases). The CDR3 is 17 amino acids. The germline gives CDR1 SGHDT, CDR2 YYEEEE. With 2 bases removed from V and 2 bases from J, the gap between germline ends came to 16 bases. DNA of the CDR3: TGTGCCAGCAGCTTAGAAGTAACAGGGACCACTAATGAAAAACTGTTTTTT. It translates to CASSLEVTGTTNEKLFF.

The genes are TRBV2 and TRBJ2-1, with D possibly TRBD2 on 5 matching bases. Trimming took off 7 bases at V and 12 bases at J, with 13 bases between the two ends. CDR3 length: 11 amino acids. Germline V lookup: CDR1 SNHLY, CDR2 FYNNEI. CDR3 nucleotides: TGTGCCAGCACGACGGGGTGGCGGCAGTTCTTC. The encoded protein is CASTTGWRQFF. Together with reference TRBV2 and TRBJ2-1, the CDR3 gives the full variable domain: EPEVTQTPSHQVTQMGQEVILRCVPISNHLYFYWYRQILGQKVEFLVSFYNNEISEKSEIFDDQFSVERPDGSNFTLKIRSTKLEDSAMYFCASTTGWRQFFGPGTRLTVL.

The chain has TRBV11-2 and TRBJ2-7; no definite D call. This CDR3 comprises 13 residues. The V end was cut by 4 bases, the J end by 2 bases, with 9 bases between. CDR1 and CDR2 (germline): SGHAT, FQNNGV. The CDR3 region has the DNA TGTGCCAGCAGCTCTCAGGCGGCCTACGAGCAGTACTTC. Protein product: CASSSQAAYEQYF.

J is TRBJ2-1 and V is TRBV14; D gene uncertain. The CDR3 has 14 residues. The V end lost 4 bases, the J end lost 6 bases, and 13 bases lay between the germline ends. Germline loops: CDR1 SGHDN, CDR2 FVKESK. CDR3 in DNA: TGTGCCAGCAGCCTCCAAGAGCCGGGCAATGAGCAGTTCTTC. Amino acids: CASSLQEPGNEQFF.

The chain recombines TRBV25-1 with TRBJ2-7; TRBD2 might be the D (6 bases). CDR1 and CDR2 from the germline V gene are MGHDK and SYGVNS. This CDR3 is built from 15 residues. The V end was cut by 1 base, the J end by 0 bases, with 10 bases between. The DNA of the CDR3 is TGTGCCAGCAGTGAATGGGGTAGCGGCTCCTACGAGCAGTACTTC. Amino acids: CASSEWGSGSYEQYF.

Regarding this clone: An end of the junction differs from the germline gene, which may be a read error. The chain combines TRBV11-3 with TRBJ2-7; D is unclear. Looked up from germline, CDR1 is SGHNT and CDR2 is YENEEA. The CDR3 contains 11 residues. Here the CDR3 reads CASSFATDHTF. For the CDR3, the DNA is TGTGCCAGCAGCTTCGCTACAGACCACACCTTC.

This chain uses TRBV2 with TRBJ2-5, with TRBD2 as a possible D gene (6 bases). The V gene's germline CDR1 is SNHLY and CDR2 FYNNEI. V was pared by 3 bases and J by 5 bases, with 13 bases between. This CDR3 has 14 residues. CDR3 sequence: CASSDRVGRETQYF. Here the CDR3 DNA reads TGTGCCAGCAGTGACCGGGTAGGGAGGGAGACCCAGTACTTC.

The CDR3 protein is CASSLDPNQPQHF. The CDR3 nucleotides read TGTGCCAGCAGCTTGGATCCAAATCAGCCCCAGCATTTT. The rearrangement links TRBV5-6 to TRBJ1-5, with D unresolved. CDR3 length: 13 residues. The V and J ends lost 0 bases and 4 bases respectively, with 5 bases between them. Germline CDR1 SGHDT, CDR2 YYEEEE.

The rearrangement links TRBV5-1 to TRBJ2-5; 9 bases agree with TRBD1. J lost 4 bases, V lost 3 bases, and 7 bases had no gene match. CDR3 length: 15 residues. CDR1 and CDR2 from the germline V gene are SGHRS and YFSETQ. The CDR3 protein is CASSSQTGGGETQYF. The CDR3, as DNA: TGCGCCAGCAGCTCTCAAACAGGGGGCGGAGAGACCCAGTACTTC. The full variable domain, in which reference TRBV5-1 and TRBJ2-5 provide the parts outside the CDR3, is KAGVTQTPRYLIKTRGQQVTLSCSPISGHRSVSWYQQTPGQGLQFLFEYFSETQRNKGNFPGRFSGRQFSNSRSEMNVSTLELGDSALYLCASSSQTGGGETQYFGPGTRLLVL.

This rearrangement joins TRBV7-3 to TRBJ2-5, with TRBD1 as a possible D gene (7 bases). From germline, CDR1 is SGHTA and CDR2 FQGTGA. V was trimmed by 5 bases and J by 2 bases, leaving 18 bases between them. The CDR3 contains 16 residues. Here the CDR3 DNA reads TGTGCCAGCAGCCTAGGGGGCCCCGGGGGACAAGAGACCCAGTACTTC. Translation: CASSLGGPGGQETQYF.

V gene TRBV6-5 combines with J gene TRBJ2-1; D perhaps matches TRBD1 (6 bases). The germline CDR1 and CDR2 sequences are MNHEY and SVGAGI. The CDR3 has 13 residues. Trimming cost V 10 bases and J 0 bases, with 10 bases left between them. This chain's CDR3 is CATDRSSYNEQFF. CDR3 DNA sequence: TGTGCCACCGACAGGAGCTCCTACAATGAGCAGTTCTTC.

This chain joins TRBV9 and TRBJ2-3, with TRBD2 matching over 12 bases. V lost 3 bases and J lost 2; bases outside the gene matches: 4. The CDR3 is made up of 16 amino acids. Germline CDR1 and CDR2: SGDLS and YYNGEE. The chain's CDR3 is CASSAGLAGFTDTQYF. CDR3 DNA: TGTGCCAGCAGCGCTGGACTAGCGGGATTCACAGATACGCAGTATTTT.